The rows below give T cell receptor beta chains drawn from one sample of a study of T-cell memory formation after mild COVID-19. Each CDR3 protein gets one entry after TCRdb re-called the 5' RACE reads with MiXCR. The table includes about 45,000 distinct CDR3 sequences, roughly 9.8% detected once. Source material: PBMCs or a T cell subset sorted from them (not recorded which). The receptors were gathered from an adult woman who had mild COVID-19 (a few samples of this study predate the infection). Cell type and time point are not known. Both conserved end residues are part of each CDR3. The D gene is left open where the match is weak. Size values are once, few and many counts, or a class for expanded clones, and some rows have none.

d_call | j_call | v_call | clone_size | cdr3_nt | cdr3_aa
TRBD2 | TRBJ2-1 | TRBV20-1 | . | TGCAGTGCTTCCTTAGACCCCGGGGTAGCGGGAGGGCAGTTCTTC | CSASLDPGVAGGQFF
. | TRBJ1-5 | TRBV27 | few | TGTGCCAGCAGTTTGGGTGGGGGCTTCAATCAGCCCCAGCATTTT | CASSLGGGFNQPQHF
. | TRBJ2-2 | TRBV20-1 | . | TGCAGTGCCCAAACTAGTTTGAGCACCGGGGAGCTGTTTTTT | CSAQTSLSTGELFF
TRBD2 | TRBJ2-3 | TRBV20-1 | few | TGCAGTGCTAGAGACCGACTAGCGGGAGATACGCAGTATTTT | CSARDRLAGDTQYF
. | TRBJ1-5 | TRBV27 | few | TGTGCCAGCAGTTTACGGAATCAGCCCCAGCATTTT | CASSLRNQPQHF
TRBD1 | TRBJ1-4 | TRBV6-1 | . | TGTGCCAGCAGTGCCCGGGACAGGGGGTTTGAAAAACTGTTTTTT | CASSARDRGFEKLFF
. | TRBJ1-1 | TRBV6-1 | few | TGTGCCAGCACCTTAGACGGACAGAAGATCAAGAACACTGAAGCTTTCTTT | CASTLDGQKIKNTEAFF
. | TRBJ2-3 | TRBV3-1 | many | TGTGCCAGCAGCCAAGAAGGGACGCCAGCTACGCAGTATTTT | CASSQEGTPATQYF
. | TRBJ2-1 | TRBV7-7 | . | TGTGCTAGCAGCGCGGGGGCTGGGGGCGAATTTAATGAGCAGTTCTTC | CASSAGAGGEFNEQFF
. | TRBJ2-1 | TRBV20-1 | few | TGCAGTGCCGACCTCTCAACAGATGAGCAGTTCTTC | CSADLSTDEQFF
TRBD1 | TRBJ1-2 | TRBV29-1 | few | TGCAGCGTTGAAAGGGACAGGGGCCGCGGCTACACCTTC | CSVERDRGRGYTF
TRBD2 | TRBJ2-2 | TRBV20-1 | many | TGCAGTGCTAGGGCCAGCGGGAGAGGGACCGGGGAGCTGTTTTTT | CSARASGRGTGELFF
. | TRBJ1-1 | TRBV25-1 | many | TGTGCCAGCAGTGATGCGGAACTTAAAGCTTTCTTT | CASSDAELKAFF
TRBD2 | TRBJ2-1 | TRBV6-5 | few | TGTGCCAGCAGCCCTAAGTACGGGGGGTTCTACAATGAGCAGTTCTTC | CASSPKYGGFYNEQFF
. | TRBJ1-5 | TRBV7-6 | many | TGTGCCAGCAGCTTAGCGGGAGGCAATCAGCCCCAGCATTTT | CASSLAGGNQPQHF
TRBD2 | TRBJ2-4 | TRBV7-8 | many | TGTGCCAGCAGCTCCGGGACTAGCGGGGGGGCCCTAAACATTCAGTACTTC | CASSSGTSGGALNIQYF
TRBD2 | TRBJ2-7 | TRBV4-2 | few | TGTGCCAGCAGCCAAGATTATAGCGGGGGGGCCAGAGAGCAGTACTTC | CASSQDYSGGAREQYF
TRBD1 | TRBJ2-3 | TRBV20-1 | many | TGCAGTGCCTGGACCGGGACAGGCACAGATACGCAGTATTTT | CSAWTGTGTDTQYF
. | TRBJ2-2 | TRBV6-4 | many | TGTGCCAGCAGTGACAGGGAATGGAGCGGGGAGCTGTTTTTT | CASSDREWSGELFF
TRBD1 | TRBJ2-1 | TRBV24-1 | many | TGTGCCACCAGTGATTTATTACAGGGGGACGACAGGAATGAGCAGTTCTTC | CATSDLLQGDDRNEQFF
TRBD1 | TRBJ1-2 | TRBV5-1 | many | TGCGCCAGCAGCTTGTTAACAGGGGACTATGGCTACACCTTC | CASSLLTGDYGYTF
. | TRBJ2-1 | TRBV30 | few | TGTGCCTGTAACCAACGGGAGTCCTACAATGAGCAGTTCTTC | CACNQRESYNEQFF
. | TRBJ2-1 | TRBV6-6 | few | TGTGCCAGCAGTTCGAGAGGGGAGCAGTTCTTC | CASSSRGEQFF
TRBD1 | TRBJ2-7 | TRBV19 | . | TGTGCCAGTAGTATAGGGACAGGGAACTACGAGCAGTACTTC | CASSIGTGNYEQYF
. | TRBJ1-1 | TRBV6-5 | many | TGTGCCAGCAGTTTTTCATCGAACACTGAAGCTTTCTTT | CASSFSSNTEAFF
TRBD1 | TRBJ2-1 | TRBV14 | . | TGTGCCAGCAGCGTCCGACAGGGGCCGGGGAATGAGCAGTTCTTC | CASSVRQGPGNEQFF
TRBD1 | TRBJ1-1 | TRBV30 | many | TGTGCCTGGAGTAAGGACAGGGGTATCACTGAAGCTTTCTTT | CAWSKDRGITEAFF
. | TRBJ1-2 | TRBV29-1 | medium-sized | TGCAGCGCTGGAACAGGGATTCACTATGGCTACACCTTC | CSAGTGIHYGYTF
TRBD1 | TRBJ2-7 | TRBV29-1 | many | TGCAGCGTTGAAACTGAGAGGACAGGCCTTTACGAGCAGTACTTC | CSVETERTGLYEQYF
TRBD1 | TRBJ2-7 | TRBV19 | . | TGTGCCAGTAGCGCACCCGGGACAGGCTCCTACGAGCAGTACTTC | CASSAPGTGSYEQYF
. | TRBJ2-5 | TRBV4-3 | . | TGCGCCAGCAGCCTCGGGGTGCAGGAGACCCAGTACTTC | CASSLGVQETQYF
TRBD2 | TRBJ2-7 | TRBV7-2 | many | TGTGCCAGCAGCTCTACTGCATCACTAGCGGGAGTTCTTGAGCAGTACTTC | CASSSTASLAGVLEQYF
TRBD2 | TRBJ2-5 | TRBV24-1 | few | TGTGCCACCAGTGATAGAGTAGCGGGAGGAGAGCGGGAGACCCAGTACTTC | CATSDRVAGGERETQYF
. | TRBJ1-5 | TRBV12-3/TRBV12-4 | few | TGTGCCAGCAGTCCATCAGACAGAAATCAGCCCCAGCATTTT | CASSPSDRNQPQHF